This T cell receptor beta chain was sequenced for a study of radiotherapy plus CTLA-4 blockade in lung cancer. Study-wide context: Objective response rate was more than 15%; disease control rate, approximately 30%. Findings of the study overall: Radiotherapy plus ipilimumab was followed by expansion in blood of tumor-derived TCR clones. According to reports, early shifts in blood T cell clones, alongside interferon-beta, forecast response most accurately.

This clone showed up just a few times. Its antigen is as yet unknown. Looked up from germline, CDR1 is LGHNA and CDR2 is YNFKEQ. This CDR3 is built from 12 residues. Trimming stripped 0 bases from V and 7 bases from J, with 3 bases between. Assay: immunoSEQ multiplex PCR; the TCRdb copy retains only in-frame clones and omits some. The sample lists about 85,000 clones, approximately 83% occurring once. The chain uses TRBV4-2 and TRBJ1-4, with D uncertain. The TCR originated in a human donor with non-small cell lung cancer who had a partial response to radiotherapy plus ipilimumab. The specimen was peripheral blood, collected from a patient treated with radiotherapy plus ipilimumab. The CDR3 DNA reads TGTGCCAGCAGCCAAGATCTTGAAAAACTGTTTTTT. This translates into CASSQDLEKLFF.